This T cell receptor (beta chain) was sequenced during a study of early T cells in non-severe SARS-CoV-2 infection. Across the study: With bulk RNA from unsorted whole blood as input, sequencing yielded unpaired chains.

Unique molecular identifiers tagged individual cDNA molecules. TCRdb reanalysed the 5' RACE reads using MiXCR and keeps one entry per CDR3 protein. The sample lists approximately 85,000 distinct CDR3 sequences, about 12% seen once, with around 7% in the top ten. A remark on this clonotype: The target antigen is unknown.

Broader study findings: The study's VDJdb matching favored anti-spike CD8 responses and missed private and CD4 specificities.

The V and J ends lost 1 base and 7 bases, in that order; junction bases with no gene match: 9. Germline CDR1 reads DFQATT; CDR2 reads SNEGSKA (reference sequence). The CDR3 covers 15 residues. The origin of this receptor is an adult who was a healthcare worker with PCR-confirmed SARS-CoV-2 infection or an uninfected control (not recorded which). The chain is built from TRBV20-1 and TRBJ2-7; TRBD2 matches at 11 bases. Sequenced: whole blood. CDR3 protein: CSARVVLAGGQEQYF. In DNA form, the CDR3 reads TGCAGTGCTAGAGTGGTTCTAGCGGGAGGTCAGGAGCAGTACTTC.